Shown below are 14 T cell receptor beta chains from a single sample sequenced in a study of metastatic and nonmetastatic thyroid tumors. With MiXCR, TCRdb called clones anew from the PCR reads. Of 15,000 to 19,000 clones listed, 3% to 4% were seen once; the top ten hold less than 25%. Each patient went into thyroid surgery without having received any treatment. The sample was tumor tissue. The receptors shown here come from a female donor with papillary thyroid cancer or a benign thyroid nodule (not recorded which). Some clones in this sample may be carry-over from other donors' samples.

This chain connects TRBV20-1 to TRBJ2-1; 9 positions agree with TRBD2. Germline CDR1 DFQATT, CDR2 SNEGSKA (reference sequence). The CDR3 loop spans 14 amino acids. V was pared by 5 bases and J by 7 bases, with 9 bases of the junction left unmatched. CDR3 DNA: TGCAGTGCTGAGACTAGCGGCTTACAAAATGAGCAGTTCTTC. Translation: CSAETSGLQNEQFF.

The V gene is TRBV27, the J gene TRBJ2-7; TRBD1 matches at 7 bases. The J segment lost 0 bases and the V segment lost 6 bases, leaving 5 bases of the junction unmatched. Per the germline V gene, CDR1 is MNHEY and CDR2 is SMNVEV (reference sequence). The CDR3 covers 14 residues. CDR3 DNA: TGTGCCAGCAGCCGGACAGGACCCTCCTACGAGCAGTACTTC. It translates to CASSRTGPSYEQYF.

This clone has only a few counts. This sequence joins TRBV12-3 or TRBV12-4 and TRBJ1-5, with D unclear. V was trimmed by 3 bases and J by 3 bases, leaving 6 bases between them. The CDR3 has 13 amino acids. The CDR3 loop is CASSFGDNQPQHF. The CDR3 nucleotides are TGTGCCAGCAGTTTTGGGGACAATCAGCCCCAGCATTTT.

The V call is TRBV20-1, the J call TRBJ2-1; TRBD1 or TRBD2 may be the D gene (5 bases each). The germline gives CDR1 DFQATT, CDR2 SNEGSKA (reference sequence). Deletions cut 3 bases from V and 8 bases from J, with 17 bases between. CDR3 length: 14 amino acids. CDR3 sequence (DNA): TGCAGTGCTAGGGACACTACTAGGTTTGATGAGCAGTTCTTC. The encoded protein is CSARDTTRFDEQFF.

Worth noting for this clone: This sequence may be a read error, since a much larger clone differs from it by one base. The chain links TRBV6-5 to TRBJ2-7; TRBD2 might be the D (5 bases). The CDR3 covers 13 residues. CDR1 is MNHEY, CDR2 SVGAGI, per germline. This CDR3 is CASSYSRSGEQYF. The CDR3 region has the DNA TGTGCCAGCAGCTACTCGCGGAGCGGCGAGCAGTACTTC.

The table lists this clone with many counts. A much larger clone lies a single base off, so this may be a read error. The same CDR3 arises from other DNA sequences in this sample as well. V gene TRBV2 combines with J gene TRBJ2-3, with 7 bases identical to TRBD2. The V and J ends lost 6 bases and 3 bases, in that order; junction bases with no gene match: 12. Germline assignment: CDR1 SNHLY and CDR2 FYNNEI. The CDR3 spans 16 residues. The CDR3 DNA follows: TGTGCCAGCAGCGGACCCGCGGGAGCAGGGACAGATACGCAGTATTTT. Residues: CASSGPAGAGTDTQYF.

This clone was counted only a few times. This chain connects TRBV7-2 to TRBJ1-1; unclear D gene. The V and J ends lost 1 base and 1 base respectively, with 7 bases between them. CDR1 and CDR2 (germline): SGHTA, FQGNSA. This CDR3 is built from 14 residues. CDR3 nucleotide sequence: TGTGCCAGCAGCTTAGTCGGGGAGAACACTGAAGCTTTCTTT. It is translated as CASSLVGENTEAFF.

This clone was observed a few times. The chain joins TRBV9 to TRBJ1-1; 10 nucleotides align to TRBD1. This CDR3 is built from 14 residues. V gave up 4 bases and J gave up 5 bases; unmatched junction bases: 5. Germline loops: CDR1 SGDLS, CDR2 YYNGEE. The CDR3 region has the DNA TGTGCCAGCAGCAAGACAGGGGGCCGGACTGAAGCTTTCTTT. Encoded protein: CASSKTGGRTEAFF.

This clone was seen only a few times. The rearrangement links TRBV3-1 to TRBJ1-2, with no clear D. CDR3 size: 13 residues. Germline V lookup: CDR1 LGHDT, CDR2 YNNKEL (reference sequence). The V gene lost 2 bases and the J gene lost 8 bases, with 12 bases spanning the gap. CDR3 residues: CASSQMVGGGYTF. Written as DNA, the CDR3 is TGTGCCAGCAGCCAAATGGTTGGCGGGGGCTACACCTTC.

A remark on this clone: Mismatch with germline at one junction end may stem from a read error. This chain uses TRBV7-9 with TRBJ2-2; D possibly matches TRBD1 or TRBD2 (5 bases each). CDR1 and CDR2 (germline): SEHNR, FQNEAQ (reference sequence). This CDR3 region has 14 residues. The CDR3 loop is CASRDQGATGDLFF. CDR3 nucleotide sequence: TGTGCCAGCAGGGACCAGGGCGCCACCGGGGATCTGTTTTTT.

This clone was detected only a few times. Other nucleotide sequences in the sample specify the same CDR3. The chain has TRBV2 and TRBJ1-2; D not certain. The CDR3 has 13 residues. The V gene's germline CDR1 is SNHLY and CDR2 FYNNEI. Trimming pared 3 bases from V and 3 bases from J, leaving 8 bases between. CDR3 sequence (DNA): TGTGCCAGCAGTGATGGGAGGGACTATGGCTACACCTTC. It specifies CASSDGRDYGYTF.

The V gene is TRBV28, the J gene TRBJ1-2, with D possibly matching TRBD1 (5 bases). CDR1 and CDR2 from the germline V gene are MDHEN and SYDVKM. The V end was cut by 5 bases, the J end by 5 bases, with 12 bases between. This CDR3 contains 13 residues. The CDR3 sequence: CASSDTTVYGYTF. The CDR3 DNA sequence: TGTGCCAGCAGTGATACGACAGTTTATGGCTACACCTTC.

There are a few counts of this clone. This rearrangement joins TRBV6-9 to TRBJ2-3; D remains unclear. Germline CDR1 MNHGY, CDR2 SVAAGI. This CDR3 region has 14 residues. The V gene lost 2 bases and the J gene lost 4 bases, with 10 bases spanning the gap. The CDR3 here is CASSYGKSPDTQYF. CDR3 nucleotide sequence: TGTGCCAGCAGTTATGGCAAGTCCCCAGATACGCAGTATTTT.

This clone was seen more than once but under ten times. The genes are TRBV6-2 or TRBV6-3 and TRBJ2-2; TRBD2 matches 7 bases. This CDR3 is 15 amino acids long. V dropped 7 bases and J dropped 7; count of bases not matched to a gene: 12. Germline V CDR1 and CDR2: MNHEY, SVGEGT. The CDR3 protein is CASNSGTSDHGELFF. In DNA, the CDR3 is TGTGCCAGCAACTCCGGTACTAGCGATCACGGGGAGCTGTTTTTT.